Below are 3 T cell receptor beta chains sequenced from a single sample in a study of response to subunit inactivated influenza vaccine. MiXCR, applied by TCRdb to the RT-PCR reads, yields one record per CDR3 protein. The sample has some 520,000 distinct CDR3 sequences, 16% seen once; the top ten hold over 2.5%. The sample was CD4+ T cells sorted from PBMCs, taken roughly 24 months after vaccination. The origin of the receptors is a man aged 50-75 years who received an inactivated influenza vaccine.

The genes are TRBV12-3 or TRBV12-4 and TRBJ1-1; D gene ambiguous. Trimming took 3 bases from V and 2 from J, leaving 7 bases between them. This CDR3 has 13 amino acids. CDR3 sequence reads: CASSFTANTEAFF. The CDR3 nucleotides are TGTGCCAGCAGTTTCACAGCTAACACTGAAGCTTTCTTT.

This chain links TRBV6-1 with TRBJ2-5, with 9 positions matching TRBD2. The CDR3 runs 14 residues. With 7 bases clipped from V and 12 bases from J, the junction kept 15 bases outside the gene matches. Germline V gene sequence: CDR1 MNHNS, CDR2 SASEGT. CDR3 nucleotide sequence: TGTGCCAGCAACCGTGGGGGGGGACTAGCCGTTAAGTACTTC. This sequence encodes CASNRGGGLAVKYF.

In this sample, this clonotype turned up a few times. The chain has TRBV20-1 and TRBJ2-2, with TRBD2 matching 11 bases. Germline V gives CDR1 DFQATT, CDR2 SNEGSKA (reference sequence). With 2 bases clipped from V and 4 bases from J, the junction kept 6 bases outside the gene matches. This CDR3 has 16 amino acids. The CDR3, as DNA: TGCAGTGCTAGACCTTTAGCGGGGGGGGTCACCGGGGAGCTGTTTTTT. It is translated as CSARPLAGGVTGELFF.